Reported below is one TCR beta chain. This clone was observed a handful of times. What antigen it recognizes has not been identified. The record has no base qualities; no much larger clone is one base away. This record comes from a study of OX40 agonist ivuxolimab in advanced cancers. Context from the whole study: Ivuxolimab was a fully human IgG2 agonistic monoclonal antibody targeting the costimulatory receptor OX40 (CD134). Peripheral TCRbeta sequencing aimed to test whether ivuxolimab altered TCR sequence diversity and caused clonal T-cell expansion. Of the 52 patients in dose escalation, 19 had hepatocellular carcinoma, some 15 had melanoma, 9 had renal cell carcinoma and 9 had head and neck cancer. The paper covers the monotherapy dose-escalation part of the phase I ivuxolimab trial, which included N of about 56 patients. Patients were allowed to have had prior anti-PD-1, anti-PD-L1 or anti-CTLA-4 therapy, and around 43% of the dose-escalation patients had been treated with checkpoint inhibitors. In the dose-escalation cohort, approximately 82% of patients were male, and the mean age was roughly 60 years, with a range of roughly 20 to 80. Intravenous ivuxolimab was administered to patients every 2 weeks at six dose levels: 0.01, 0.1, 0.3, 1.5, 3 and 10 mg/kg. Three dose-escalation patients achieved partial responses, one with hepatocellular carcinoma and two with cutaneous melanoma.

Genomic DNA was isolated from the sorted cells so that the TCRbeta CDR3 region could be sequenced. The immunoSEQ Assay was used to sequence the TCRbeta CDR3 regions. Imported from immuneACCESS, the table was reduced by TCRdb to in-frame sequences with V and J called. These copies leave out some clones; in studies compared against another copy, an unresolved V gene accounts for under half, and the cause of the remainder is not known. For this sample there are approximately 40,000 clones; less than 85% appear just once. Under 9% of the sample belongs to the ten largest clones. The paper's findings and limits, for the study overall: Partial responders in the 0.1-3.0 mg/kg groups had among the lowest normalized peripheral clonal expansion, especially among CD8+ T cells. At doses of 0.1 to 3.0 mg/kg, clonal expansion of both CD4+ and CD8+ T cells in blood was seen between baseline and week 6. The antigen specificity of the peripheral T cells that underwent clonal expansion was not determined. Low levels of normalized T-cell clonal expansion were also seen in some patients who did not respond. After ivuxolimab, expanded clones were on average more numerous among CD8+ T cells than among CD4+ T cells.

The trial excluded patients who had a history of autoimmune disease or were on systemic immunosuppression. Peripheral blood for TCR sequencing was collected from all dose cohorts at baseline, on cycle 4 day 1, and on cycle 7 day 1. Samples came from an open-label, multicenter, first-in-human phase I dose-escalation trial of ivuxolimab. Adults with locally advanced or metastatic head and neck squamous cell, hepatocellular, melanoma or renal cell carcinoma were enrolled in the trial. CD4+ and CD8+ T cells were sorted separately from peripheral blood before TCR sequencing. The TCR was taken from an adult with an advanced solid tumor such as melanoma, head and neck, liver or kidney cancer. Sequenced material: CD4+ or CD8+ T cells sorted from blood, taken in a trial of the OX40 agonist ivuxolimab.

DNA sequence: TGTGCCAGCAGTTCCATTTTCGCCGGGATCGAGCAGTACTTC. This translates into CASSSIFAGIEQYF. The V gene is TRBV27 and the J gene is TRBJ2-5; the D gene is perhaps TRBD2, on 5 matching bases. The J call may be mistaken, given a closer DNA end match to TRBJ2-7. Based on the germline V gene (reference sequence), the CDR1 and CDR2 sequences are MNHEY and SMNVEV. From the cysteine up to the phenylalanine, the CDR3 has a length of 14 residues. Only the CDR3 DNA is retained, 42 bases long and in frame from the first base.